This is a list of T cell receptor beta chains from one sample in a study of blood T cell repertoires in COVID-19. Generated by immunoSEQ multiplex PCR, the TCRdb table keeps only in-frame clones and is missing some. The profile shows 80,000 or so clones, around nine tenths of them singletons. Specimen: peripheral blood. These receptors were collected from a woman aged 60 to 75 with acute or convalescent COVID-19. Both conserved end residues are trimmed from each CDR3.

V gene	J gene	CDR3 protein
TRBV19	TRBJ2-5	ASLMNSRETQY
TRBV2	TRBJ2-1	ASREPGNEQF
TRBV7-3	TRBJ2-2	ASSPGDTGELF
TRBV10-1	TRBJ2-7	VTSGTDRYEQY
TRBV6-6	TRBJ2-5	ASSYRGETQY
TRBV6-6	TRBJ1-2	ASRAQLQGDYGYT
TRBV5-4	TRBJ2-7	ASSVRLAGIYEQY
TRBV7-2	TRBJ2-1	ASSLAGGINYNEQF
TRBV11-3	TRBJ1-2	ASSSDGNRQRGSGYT
TRBV2	TRBJ2-3	ASSGGGEAQY
TRBV6-6	TRBJ1-6	ASSQTKTGSPLH
TRBV19	TRBJ1-4	ASSMAGFNEKLF
TRBV18	TRBJ2-7	ASSPGNSGSGEQY